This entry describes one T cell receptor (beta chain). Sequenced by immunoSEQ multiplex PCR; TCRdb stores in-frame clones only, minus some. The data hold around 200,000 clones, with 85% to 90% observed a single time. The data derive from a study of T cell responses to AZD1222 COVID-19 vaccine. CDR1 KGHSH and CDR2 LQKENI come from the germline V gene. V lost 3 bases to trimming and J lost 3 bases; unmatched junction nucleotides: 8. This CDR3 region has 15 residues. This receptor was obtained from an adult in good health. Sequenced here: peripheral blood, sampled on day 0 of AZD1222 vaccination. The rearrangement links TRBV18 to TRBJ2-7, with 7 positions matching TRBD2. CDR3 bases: TGTGCCAGCTCACCCACGGTTCTAGCGGACTACGAGCAGTACTTC. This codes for CASSPTVLADYEQYF. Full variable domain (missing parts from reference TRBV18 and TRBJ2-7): NAGVMQNPRHLVRRRGQEARLRCSPMKGHSHVYWYRQLPEEGLKFMVYLQKENIIDESGMPKERFSAEFPKEGPSILRIQQVVRGDSAAYFCASSPTVLADYEQYFGPGTRLTVT.